What follows are 23 T cell receptor beta chains derived from one specimen sequenced in a study of Graves' ophthalmopathy and Graves' hyperthyroidism. As the template, RNA transcripts were used to amplify TCR beta CDR3 regions. Second-round multiplex PCR came after first-round RT-PCR with HTBI primers. TCRdb recomputed calls from the multiplex PCR reads with MiXCR, one row per CDR3 protein. This repertoire shows about 620,000 distinct CDR3 sequences, about 20% found once; its top ten account for roughly 7.4%. The sequencing sample was made of peripheral blood. These receptors came from a woman aged 18-29 years with stable Graves' hyperthyroidism. Some clones in this sample may be carry-over from other donors' samples.

The sample holds many counts of this clonotype. This rearrangement joins TRBV28 to TRBJ2-5; 8 bases match TRBD1. With V trimmed by 6 bases and J by 6 bases, 15 bases remained unmatched. Germline V lookup: CDR1 MDHEN, CDR2 SYDVKM. The CDR3 covers 16 residues. CDR3 nucleotides: TGTGCCAGCAGGAGGTCGCCGGCAGGGGGCCTGAAGACCCAGTACTTC. Translating gives CASRRSPAGGLKTQYF.

In this sample, this clonotype turned up many times. This sequence joins TRBV6-1 and TRBJ1-2; D is uncertain. This CDR3 is 13 amino acids long. V dropped 5 bases and J dropped 3 bases, with 10 bases sitting between them. Per the germline V gene, CDR1 is MNHNS and CDR2 is SASEGT. CDR3: CASSPSTHYGYTF. For the CDR3, the DNA is TGTGCCAGCAGTCCATCCACTCACTATGGCTACACCTTC.

This clonotype was recorded many times. V gene TRBV7-9 combines with J gene TRBJ1-2; unclear D gene. Trimming removed 3 bases from V and 2 bases from J, with 13 bases in between. Looked up from germline, CDR1 is SEHNR and CDR2 is FQNEAQ (reference sequence). The CDR3 is 15 residues long. The CDR3 coding sequence is TGTGCCAGCAGCTTTCTCGGTGAAGGGAACTATGGCTACACCTTC. Amino acids: CASSFLGEGNYGYTF.

This clonotype has ten or more counts. V and J are TRBV12-3 or TRBV12-4 and TRBJ1-2, with D possibly being TRBD1 (5 bases). CDR3 length: 13 residues. Trimming stripped 6 bases from V and 4 bases from J, with 12 bases between. Here the CDR3 reads CASSFDSSYGYTF. The DNA of the CDR3 is TGTGCCAGCAGCTTCGACAGCTCCTATGGCTACACCTTC.

This clonotype occurred many times. This chain links TRBV24-1 with TRBJ2-2; possibly TRBD1 for D (5 bases). Germline-derived CDR1 and CDR2 are KGHDR and SFDVKD. The CDR3 totals 12 residues. V was pared by 7 bases and J by 5 bases, with 7 bases between. Written as DNA, the CDR3 is TGTGCCACCAGGGGGCAGACCGGGGAGCTGTTTTTT. It encodes CATRGQTGELFF.

This clonotype was seen many times. The chain uses TRBV4-1 and TRBJ2-5; 10 nucleotides align to TRBD2. In germline, CDR1 is MGHRA, CDR2 YSYEKL. J was trimmed by 5 bases and V by 1 base; bases with no gene match: 7. The CDR3 spans 16 residues. This CDR3 is CASSQVEREGRETQYF. As DNA, the CDR3 is TGCGCCAGCAGCCAAGTCGAGCGGGAGGGCCGTGAGACCCAGTACTTC.

This clonotype was counted ten times or more. The V gene is TRBV6-1, the J gene TRBJ1-1; D not certain. CDR3 length equals 13 residues. The germline V gene encodes CDR1 MNHNS and CDR2 SASEGT. Deletions cut 4 bases from V and 1 base from J, with 7 bases between. The CDR3 DNA reads TGTGCCAGCAGTGTCTCAGGGAACACTGAAGCTTTCTTT. It codes for CASSVSGNTEAFF.

This clonotype was seen repeatedly, ten times or more. The rearrangement joins TRBV20-1 to TRBJ1-5, with unresolved D. The CDR3 extends over 14 amino acids. Trimming stripped 0 bases from V and 11 bases from J, with 17 bases between. Germline CDR1 reads DFQATT; CDR2 reads SNEGSKA (reference sequence). This CDR3 reads CSARDRTDQRAQHF. For the CDR3, the DNA is TGCAGTGCTAGAGATCGGACGGACCAGAGGGCCCAGCATTTT.

V gene TRBV19 combines with J gene TRBJ2-5, with a tentative D call TRBD2 (5 bases). The CDR3 contains 16 residues. The germline gives CDR1 LNHDA, CDR2 SQIVND (reference sequence). Trimming shortened V by 6 bases and J by 4 bases, and 21 bases separated the two germline ends. The CDR3 spells CASSLGLPGEGETQYF. DNA of the CDR3: TGTGCCAGTAGCCTCGGACTCCCCGGCGAGGGAGAGACCCAGTACTTC.

The sample holds many counts of this clonotype. The rearrangement joins TRBV7-2 to TRBJ1-2; a possible D gene is TRBD1 (5 bases). Trimming removed 1 base from V and 7 bases from J, with 10 bases in between. Per germline, CDR1 SGHTA and CDR2 FQGNSA. CDR3 size: 13 residues. DNA of the CDR3: TGTGCCAGCAGCTTAGTTATCGGGGCTGGCTACACCTTC. Its translation is CASSLVIGAGYTF. The full variable domain, with the rest looked up from reference TRBV7-2 and TRBJ1-2, is GAGVSQSPSNKVTEKGKDVELRCDPISGHTALYWYRQSLGQGLEFLIYFQGNSAPDKSGLPSDRFSAERTGGSVSTLTIQRTQQEDSAVYLCASSLVIGAGYTFGSGTRLTVV.

This clonotype has ten or more counts. The genes are TRBV12-3 or TRBV12-4 and TRBJ1-6; 7 bases agree with TRBD1. With V trimmed by 5 bases and J by 10 bases, 11 bases remained unmatched. This CDR3 contains 15 residues. CDR3 DNA: TGTGCCAGCAGTCCAGGCTCAACAGGGGAATCACCCCTCCACTTT. Its translation: CASSPGSTGESPLHF.

This clonotype was recorded only once. The rearrangement links TRBV29-1 to TRBJ1-1, with unresolved D. This CDR3 comprises 11 residues. The V gene's germline CDR1 is SQVTM and CDR2 ANQGSEA. The ends were cut back, 4 bases at V and 8 bases at J, with 11 bases in the middle. CDR3: CSVGIGREAFF. For the CDR3, the DNA is TGCAGCGTTGGCATCGGCAGGGAAGCTTTCTTT.

This clonotype was counted many times. The chain combines TRBV28 with TRBJ2-1; the match to TRBD2 covers 7 bases. Germline CDR1 MDHEN, CDR2 SYDVKM. V shed 8 bases, J shed 4 bases, and the junction held 5 bases outside the gene matches. The CDR3 contains 13 residues. The CDR3 region has the DNA TGTGCCAGCGGGAGGGGCCGTTACAATGAGCAGTTCTTC. Protein sequence: CASGRGRYNEQFF.

This clonotype turned up a few times. The chain carries TRBV30 and TRBJ1-1; tentatively, D is TRBD1 (6 bases). Germline CDR1 is GTSNPN and CDR2 is SVGIG (reference sequence). The CDR3 spans 15 residues. V was trimmed by 0 bases and J by 4 bases, leaving 15 bases between them. CDR3 DNA sequence: TGTGCCTGGAGTGTCTCAGGGGTTTTAGTCACTGAAGCTTTCTTT. It specifies CAWSVSGVLVTEAFF.

This clonotype came up many times. V and J are TRBV12-3 or TRBV12-4 and TRBJ2-7; 8 positions match TRBD2. Germline trimming cut 4 bases from V and 4 bases from J; bases unmatched to any gene: 18. The CDR3 spans 18 residues. This CDR3 reads CASSSTSGEAGVGYEQYF. DNA for the CDR3: TGTGCCAGCAGTTCGACCTCTGGGGAAGCGGGAGTTGGATACGAGCAGTACTTC.

Of note for this clonotype: Given a much more abundant clone one base away, this may be a read error. The CDR3 loop reads CSAWFGGQMLKTQYF. The DNA for the CDR3 is TGCAGTGCTTGGTTCGGGGGCCAAATGTTGAAGACCCAGTACTTC. The chain recombines TRBV20-1 with TRBJ2-5; D is tentatively TRBD1 or TRBD2 (6 bases each). Germline-derived CDR1 and CDR2 are DFQATT and SNEGSKA (reference sequence). V was clipped by 5 bases and J by 6 bases, with 22 bases between them. This CDR3 comprises 15 residues.

V is TRBV19 and J is TRBJ1-3, with TRBD1 as a possible D gene (5 bases). The CDR3 covers 13 residues. V lost 4 bases, J lost 7 bases, and 11 bases lay in between. Germline values: CDR1 LNHDA, CDR2 SQIVND (reference sequence). The CDR3 nucleotides are TGTGCCAGTAGTAGGGACGGCGCGAACACCATATATTTT. It is translated as CASSRDGANTIYF.

This rearrangement joins TRBV20-1 to TRBJ1-1; D gene ambiguous. Trimming pared 6 bases from V and 0 bases from J, leaving 11 bases between. Germline CDR1 is DFQATT and CDR2 is SNEGSKA (reference sequence). This CDR3 has 13 residues. CDR3 coding DNA: TGCAGTGCCAGACCACATATGAACACTGAAGCTTTCTTT. Translated: CSARPHMNTEAFF.

This clonotype occurred a few times. The genes are TRBV24-1 and TRBJ2-2; tentatively, D is TRBD1 or TRBD2 (6 bases each). The CDR3 totals 17 residues. Germline V gene sequence: CDR1 KGHDR, CDR2 SFDVKD. V was trimmed by 5 bases and J by 5 bases, leaving 20 bases between them. The CDR3 spells CATSAPGFGGGTGELFF. The CDR3 nucleotides read TGTGCCACCAGTGCCCCAGGTTTCGGAGGGGGTACCGGGGAGCTGTTTTTT.

This clonotype was observed many times. CDR3 coding DNA: TGTGCCAGCAGTCCGGACACAACCTACACCTTC. Translation gives CASSPDTTYTF. The chain links TRBV28 to TRBJ1-2, with D perhaps TRBD1 (5 bases). The CDR3 has 11 amino acids. Deletions cut 5 bases from V and 10 bases from J, with 11 bases between. CDR1 and CDR2 from the germline V gene are MDHEN and SYDVKM.

The chain has TRBV28 and TRBJ2-5; perhaps TRBD2 as D (6 bases). The germline V gene has CDR1 MDHEN and CDR2 SYDVKM. The CDR3 is 15 residues long. V was pared by 6 bases and J by 1 base, with 15 bases between. CDR3 in DNA: TGTGCCAGCAGACCCGGGGGTTGGATCCAAGAGACCCAGTACTTC. This translates into CASRPGGWIQETQYF.

There are many counts of this clonotype. CDR3 nucleotide sequence: TGTGCCATCTCCTCCGACGGGTATCAGCCCCAGCATTTT. Protein product: CAISSDGYQPQHF. The chain joins TRBV2 to TRBJ1-5; no clear D. V shed 10 bases and J shed 5 bases, with 15 bases lying between them. The CDR3 runs to 13 residues. The germline CDR1 and CDR2 sequences are SNHLY and FYNNEI.

Ten or more counts support this clonotype. The chain has TRBV2 and TRBJ1-1; D remains unclear. CDR1 is SNHLY and CDR2 is FYNNEI in the germline V gene. V gave up 1 base and J gave up 5 bases, with 5 bases separating them. This CDR3 is 12 amino acids long. The CDR3, as DNA: TGTGCCAGCAGTGAAGAAAGGACTGAAGCTTTCTTT. It specifies CASSEERTEAFF.